Each of the 23 T cell receptor beta chains below was sequenced from the same sample in a study of beta chain features in type 1 diabetes. Of the isolated RNA, all was reverse transcribed, and so the sequenced material was expressed TCRB transcripts. The protocol was immunoSEQ multiplex PCR, while the TCRdb copy is restricted to in-frame clones and leaves out a portion. The data show 120,000 to 150,000 clones, 6.9% seen once. The material sequenced was central memory CD4+ T cells from blood. These receptors all come from a woman younger than 45 in good health.

This clone was detected a few times. The chain recombines TRBV21-1 with TRBJ1-5; the table's TRBD1 call for D was not verified on the DNA. TRBV21-1 is noted as a pseudogene. The CDR3 covers 14 residues. CDR3 in DNA: TGTGCCAGCAGCGGACAGGGGTGGAATCAGCCCCAGCATTTT. As protein: CASSGQGWNQPQHF.

This clone was seen more than once but under ten times. V is TRBV5-4 and J is TRBJ2-5; D is unresolved. V shed 0 bases and J shed 9 bases, with 9 bases lying between them. This CDR3 is built from 12 residues. The germline V gene encodes CDR1 SGHNT and CDR2 YYREEE (reference sequence). The DNA of the CDR3 is TGTGCCAGCAGCTTGGCCTTACTCCCCCAGTACTTC. Protein: CASSLALLPQYF.

A few counts support this clone. This sequence joins TRBV5-1 and TRBJ2-2, with D maybe TRBD1 (6 bases). V was pared by 1 base and J by 8 bases, with 15 bases between. Germline V gene data show CDR1 as SGHRS and CDR2 as YFSETQ. CDR3 length: 15 amino acids. CDR3 sequence reads: CASSLFPGVSGELFF. The CDR3 DNA sequence: TGCGCCAGCAGCTTGTTCCCAGGGGTCTCGGGGGAGCTGTTTTTT.

This clone was observed a handful of times. The chain uses TRBV10-3 and TRBJ1-6, with D perhaps TRBD1 (6 bases). The CDR3 consists of 14 residues. V dropped 3 bases and J dropped 7 bases, with 10 bases sitting between them. Germline assignment: CDR1 ENHRY and CDR2 SYGVKD. The CDR3 nucleotides read TGTGCCATCAGTGACTGGGGGCTCAATTCACCCCTCCACTTT. It yields the protein CAISDWGLNSPLHF.

The chain couples TRBV30 to TRBJ1-2; the D gene is possibly TRBD1 (6 bases). The germline V gene has CDR1 GTSNPN and CDR2 SVGIG (reference sequence). V lost 1 base to trimming and J lost 8 bases, with 14 bases between them. The CDR3 loop spans 13 amino acids. Here the CDR3 DNA reads TGTGCCTGGAGTGCATTTGGCAGGGGAGGCTACACCTTC. Translating it yields CAWSAFGRGGYTF. The variable domain in full, with the rest retrieved from reference TRBV30 and TRBJ1-2, is SQTIHQWPATLVQPVGSPLSLECTVEGTSNPNLYWYRQAAGRGLQLLFYSVGIGQISSEVPQNLSASRPQDRQFILSSKKLLLSDSGFYLCAWSAFGRGGYTFGSGTRLTVV.

The chain has TRBV5-6 and TRBJ1-2, with D perhaps matching TRBD1 (5 bases). Germline CDR1 reads SGHDT; CDR2 reads YYEEEE. The CDR3 is 16 amino acids. Trimming cost V 6 bases and J 4 bases, with 22 bases left between them. The CDR3 protein is CASNSWTLSGSYGYTF. In DNA, the CDR3 is TGTGCCAGCAATTCATGGACACTCTCTGGCTCCTATGGCTACACCTTC.

The chain links TRBV9 to TRBJ2-5; 9 bases are a match to TRBD1. Germline lookup yields CDR1 SGDLS and CDR2 YYNGEE. This CDR3 region has 15 residues. V lost 0 bases and J lost 1; bases outside the gene matches: 1. The CDR3 nucleotides read TGTGCCAGCAGCGTAGGACAGGGGGTCCAAGAGACCCAGTACTTC. Encoded protein: CASSVGQGVQETQYF. The full variable domain, in which reference TRBV9 and TRBJ2-5 provide the parts outside the CDR3, is DSGVTQTPKHLITATGQRVTLRCSPRSGDLSVYWYQQSLDQGLQFLIQYYNGEERAKGNILERFSAQQFPDLHSELNLSSLELGDSALYFCASSVGQGVQETQYFGPGTRLLVL.

V gene TRBV5-4 combines with J gene TRBJ2-7; the D gene is possibly TRBD1 (6 bases). Trimming cost V 1 base and J 2 bases, with 10 bases left between them. Germline V gene sequence: CDR1 SGHNT, CDR2 YYREEE (reference sequence). This CDR3 comprises 14 residues. Written as DNA, the CDR3 is TGTGCCAGCAGCTTGCAGGGGCCCCCCTACGAGCAGTACTTC. The encoded protein is CASSLQGPPYEQYF.

V gene TRBV2 combines with J gene TRBJ2-6, with D possibly being TRBD1 (5 bases). Germline V gene lookup returns CDR1 SNHLY and CDR2 FYNNEI. The CDR3 spans 15 residues. V was pared by 5 bases and J by 2 bases, with 10 bases between. CDR3 in DNA: TGTGCCAGCAGTTTATCAGGGACTGGGGCCAACGTCCTGACTTTC. As protein: CASSLSGTGANVLTF.

This clone was seen many times. The chain combines TRBV9 with TRBJ2-1; TRBD2 matches at 14 bases. The CDR3 length is 18 residues. The V and J ends lost 4 bases and 7 bases, in that order; junction bases with no gene match: 13. Germline V lookup: CDR1 SGDLS, CDR2 YYNGEE. Here the CDR3 reads CASSLGTSGRRKGNEQFF. The CDR3, as DNA: TGTGCCAGCAGCCTCGGGACTAGCGGGAGAAGGAAGGGTAATGAGCAGTTCTTC.

This clone was counted between two and nine times. The chain employs TRBV5-4 and TRBJ2-1; 8 bases fit TRBD2. J was trimmed by 6 bases and V by 4 bases; bases with no gene match: 9. This CDR3 contains 15 residues. Germline CDR1 and CDR2: SGHNT and YYREEE (reference sequence). The CDR3: CASSPGTSVGNEQFF. Here the CDR3 DNA reads TGTGCCAGCAGCCCCGGGACTAGTGTCGGCAATGAGCAGTTCTTC. Supplemented by reference TRBV5-4 and TRBJ2-1, the full variable domain reads ETGVTQSPTHLIKTRGQQVTLRCSSQSGHNTVSWYQQALGQGPQFIFQYYREEENGRGNFPPRFSGLQFPNYSSELNVNALELDDSALYLCASSPGTSVGNEQFFGPGTRLTVL.

This clone was seen at least ten times. J is TRBJ2-3 and V is TRBV28, with 13 bases identical to TRBD2. J lost 4 bases, V lost 7 bases, and 5 bases had no gene match. CDR3 size: 15 residues. Per the germline V gene, CDR1 is MDHEN and CDR2 is SYDVKM. The CDR3 bases are TGTGCCAGCACGGGACTAGCGGGAAATGCAGATACGCAGTATTTT. Translating gives CASTGLAGNADTQYF.

V is TRBV18 and J is TRBJ2-5, with a weak D call TRBD2 (6 bases). The V and J ends lost 2 bases and 4 bases respectively, with 14 bases between them. The CDR3 has 15 residues. The germline V gene has CDR1 KGHSH and CDR2 LQKENI. The CDR3, as DNA: TGTGCCAGCTCACCAGGGACTCTAAGGTCAGAGACCCAGTACTTC. Its translation: CASSPGTLRSETQYF.

The chain has TRBV19 and TRBJ1-5; 7 bases match TRBD1. CDR3 size: 15 residues. The trim removed 5 bases at V and 3 bases at J, leaving 7 bases unmatched. Germline CDR1 LNHDA, CDR2 SQIVND (reference sequence). The CDR3 DNA follows: TGTGCCAGTAGTGCCGGGACAGTGGCCAATCAGCCCCAGCATTTT. Translating gives CASSAGTVANQPQHF.

This clone was seen ten or more times. The V call is TRBV7-2, the J call TRBJ2-5, with D perhaps TRBD2 (5 bases). V lost 1 base to trimming and J lost 1 base, with 7 bases between them. This CDR3 spans 14 amino acids. Germline values: CDR1 SGHTA, CDR2 FQGNSA. Written as DNA, the CDR3 is TGTGCCAGCAGCTTAGGCGGGCCCCAAGAGACCCAGTACTTC. It specifies CASSLGGPQETQYF.

This clone has ten or more counts. The genes are TRBV4-1 and TRBJ1-4; a possible D gene is TRBD1 (6 bases). CDR1 and CDR2 from the germline V gene are MGHRA and YSYEKL. The CDR3 has 15 amino acids. With 1 base removed from V and 7 bases from J, the gap between germline ends came to 13 bases. CDR3 region: CASSQAGTTREKLFF. The DNA of the CDR3 is TGCGCCAGCAGCCAAGCCGGGACAACGCGTGAAAAACTGTTTTTT.

This clone was observed a few times. This chain joins TRBV23-1 and TRBJ2-1; no clear D gene. TRBV23-1 is placed among ORFs of uncertain function. Trimming pared 8 bases from V and 3 bases from J, leaving 26 bases between. The CDR3 has 18 residues. CDR3 in DNA: TGCGCCAGCTTGAGACAACCCAAAGTAGGCCCATACTACAATGAGCAGTTCTTC. Translation gives CASLRQPKVGPYYNEQFF.

This clone was counted a few times. The V call is TRBV4-3, the J call TRBJ1-1, with 8 bases fitting TRBD1. This CDR3 region has 13 residues. Germline CDR1 reads LGHNA; CDR2 reads YSLEER. V dropped 4 bases and J dropped 5; count of bases not matched to a gene: 3. CDR3 loop: CASSLRGRTEAFF. The CDR3 DNA reads as TGCGCCAGCAGCCTCAGGGGGCGGACTGAAGCTTTCTTT.

In this sample, this clone turned up many times. CDR3 sequence: CASSQDGRSSYEQYF. CDR3 bases: TGCGCCAGCAGCCAAGATGGGAGGAGCTCCTACGAGCAGTACTTC. The V gene is TRBV4-3, the J gene TRBJ2-7; D is perhaps TRBD2 (6 bases). CDR1 LGHNA and CDR2 YSLEER come from the germline V gene. The V and J ends lost 0 bases and 0 bases respectively, with 9 bases between them. The CDR3 runs to 15 residues.

This clone showed up just a few times. J is TRBJ1-4 and V is TRBV28, with 8 bases that match TRBD1. The CDR3 loop spans 15 amino acids. Looked up from germline, CDR1 is MDHEN and CDR2 is SYDVKM. With V trimmed by 6 bases and J by 7 bases, 10 bases remained unmatched. CDR3 amino acids: CASRETGGMGEKLFF. CDR3 bases: TGTGCCAGCAGAGAAACAGGGGGAATGGGTGAAAAACTGTTTTTT.

In this sample, this clone turned up a few times. The chain combines TRBV18 with TRBJ1-2, with a weak D call TRBD1 (6 bases). CDR1 and CDR2 from the germline V gene are KGHSH and LQKENI. There are 16 residues in the CDR3. Trimming removed 3 bases at V and 4 bases at J, with 18 bases between. CDR3 loop: CASSPTTGTEGYGYTF. CDR3 nucleotide sequence: TGTGCCAGCTCACCCACTACAGGGACGGAAGGCTATGGCTACACCTTC.

J is TRBJ2-7 and V is TRBV7-6; TRBD1 agrees at 7 bases. The CDR3 loop spans 14 amino acids. The V gene end was trimmed by 4 bases and the J gene end by 3 bases; junction bases not matched to a gene: 6. CDR1 and CDR2 (germline): SGHVS, FNYEAQ. The CDR3 is CASSSRQGDYEQYF. As DNA, the CDR3 is TGTGCCAGCAGCTCACGACAGGGCGACTACGAGCAGTACTTC.

This clone turned up a few times. J is TRBJ2-1 and V is TRBV7-2; D uncertain. This CDR3 region has 14 residues. Germline CDR1 reads SGHTA; CDR2 reads FQGNSA. With 3 bases removed from V and 6 bases from J, the gap between germline ends came to 12 bases. The CDR3 bases are TGTGCCAGCAGCTTCACTGCTTCTTTCAATGAGCAGTTCTTC. Its protein product is CASSFTASFNEQFF.